The 21 T cell receptor beta chains given below trace back to one sample, sequenced in a study of cytomegalovirus exposure and HLA in healthy donors. Primers for the PCR totalled 60 Vbeta and 13 Jbeta. The protocol was immunoSEQ multiplex PCR, while the TCRdb copy is restricted to in-frame clones and leaves out a portion. The table lists 90,000 to 120,000 clones, roughly three quarters of them singletons, with roughly a tenth in the top ten. The sample was PBMCs. These receptors originate from a man between 40 and 49 years old in good health and CMV-seropositive.

This clone has just a few counts. V usage is TRBV4-2 and J usage is TRBJ2-7; TRBD2 is a possible D gene (5 bases). V was shortened by 1 base and J by 3 bases, with 13 bases between the two germline ends. Germline V gene data show CDR1 as LGHNA and CDR2 as YNFKEQ. The CDR3 has 15 residues. CDR3 amino acids: CASSQGLGENYEQYF. CDR3 DNA sequence: TGTGCCAGCAGCCAAGGACTGGGAGAGAACTACGAGCAGTACTTC.

This clone was found once. The chain joins TRBV25-1 to TRBJ2-5; D is possibly TRBD1 (6 bases). CDR3 length equals 16 residues. V lost 0 bases to trimming and J lost 5 bases, with 16 bases between them. In germline, CDR1 is MGHDK, CDR2 SYGVNS. CDR3 sequence: CASSEYRGTSEETQYF. CDR3 sequence (DNA): TGTGCCAGCAGTGAATATAGGGGGACATCGGAGGAGACCCAGTACTTC.

The chain combines TRBV5-6 with TRBJ1-5, with D tentatively TRBD1 (6 bases). Deletions cut 3 bases from V and 3 bases from J, with 13 bases between. Germline CDR1 is SGHDT and CDR2 is YYEEEE. The length of the CDR3 is 15 residues. The CDR3 DNA sequence: TGTGCCAGCAGCTCAATACGACAGGACAATCAGCCCCAGCATTTT. As protein: CASSSIRQDNQPQHF.

The gene calls are TRBV4-1 and TRBJ1-5; D uncertain. Germline V gene lookup returns CDR1 MGHRA and CDR2 YSYEKL. This CDR3 comprises 13 residues. V dropped 0 bases and J dropped 3 bases, with 3 bases sitting between them. CDR3 amino acids: CASSQDLNQPQHF. The CDR3 coding sequence is TGCGCCAGCAGCCAAGATCTCAATCAGCCCCAGCATTTT.

Only one count was recorded for this clone. This chain uses TRBV15 with TRBJ2-1; 14 positions agree with TRBD2. Germline V gene lookup returns CDR1 LNHNV and CDR2 YYDKDF (reference sequence). The ends lost 4 bases at V and 6 bases at J; junction bases unmatched: 2. The CDR3 consists of 15 residues. This chain's CDR3 is CATSNGLAGGNEQFF. The DNA of the CDR3 is TGTGCCACCAGCAACGGACTAGCGGGGGGCAATGAGCAGTTCTTC.

The chain employs TRBV29-1 and TRBJ1-1; TRBD1 is a possible D gene (5 bases). Germline CDR1 SQVTM, CDR2 ANQGSEA. This CDR3 is built from 11 residues. The V and J ends lost 7 bases and 6 bases respectively, with 12 bases between them. The CDR3 protein is CSASGRAEAFF. The CDR3 DNA follows: TGCAGCGCATCAGGGAGGGCTGAAGCTTTCTTT.

This chain uses TRBV4-1 with TRBJ2-3; 10 positions match TRBD2. There are 16 residues in the CDR3. Germline-derived CDR1 and CDR2 are MGHRA and YSYEKL. Trimming took 3 bases from V and 2 from J; bases not matched to a gene: 5. In DNA form, the CDR3 reads TGCGCCAGCAGCCATATTCTAGCGGGAGTCACAGATACGCAGTATTTT. It encodes CASSHILAGVTDTQYF.

The chain has TRBV15 and TRBJ2-3, with D possibly TRBD2 on 6 matching bases. V was trimmed by 6 bases and J by 2 bases, leaving 9 bases between them. CDR3 length: 13 amino acids. The germline CDR1 and CDR2 sequences are LNHNV and YYDKDF (reference sequence). The CDR3 DNA sequence: TGTGCCACCAGACTAGCCAACACAGATACGCAGTATTTT. Translated, it gives CATRLANTDTQYF. Combining the CDR3 with reference TRBV15 and TRBJ2-3 gives the whole variable domain DAMVIQNPRYQVTQFGKPVTLSCSQTLNHNVMYWYQQKSSQAPKLLFHYYDKDFNNEADTPDNFQSRRPNTSFCFLDIRSPGLGDTAMYLCATRLANTDTQYFGPGTRLTVL.

V is TRBV11-2 and J is TRBJ2-3, with 11 bases lining up with TRBD2. The V segment lost 2 bases and the J segment 1 base; nucleotides outside the gene matches: 5. CDR1 and CDR2 from the germline V gene are SGHAT and FQNNGV. This CDR3 is 17 amino acids long. CDR3 coding DNA: TGTGCCAGCAGCTTACACTCGGGACTAGCGGGCACAGATACGCAGTATTTT. Protein: CASSLHSGLAGTDTQYF.

The chain recombines TRBV7-9 with TRBJ1-1; no clear D. The V gene's germline CDR1 is SEHNR and CDR2 FQNEAQ (reference sequence). The V gene lost 1 base and the J gene lost 6 bases, with 6 bases spanning the gap. The CDR3 has 12 amino acids. The CDR3 DNA sequence: TGTGCCAGCAGCTTAGAGAGTCCTGAAGCTTTCTTT. Its translation is CASSLESPEAFF.

The chain is built from TRBV6-5 and TRBJ1-1, with no clear D. CDR3 size: 13 residues. V was cut by 7 bases and J by 1 base, with 10 bases left in between. Germline-derived CDR1 and CDR2 are MNHEY and SVGAGI. The CDR3 DNA reads TGTGCCAGCATGAGGATTACGAACACTGAAGCTTTCTTT. It translates to CASMRITNTEAFF.

This clone was observed a few times. This CDR3 reads CASHSGDYEQYF. CDR3 DNA: TGTGCCAGCCATAGCGGGGACTACGAGCAGTACTTC. The chain uses TRBV5-6 and TRBJ2-7; 8 nucleotides agree with TRBD2. The CDR3 sequence is 12 residues long. The V gene end was trimmed by 7 bases and the J gene end by 3 bases; junction bases not matched to a gene: 3. Germline values: CDR1 SGHDT, CDR2 YYEEEE.

This clone was detected a few times. J is TRBJ2-3 and V is TRBV5-1; D perhaps matches TRBD1 (5 bases). V was shortened by 6 bases and J by 2 bases, with 16 bases between the two germline ends. Germline CDR1 is SGHRS and CDR2 is YFSETQ. The CDR3 loop spans 15 amino acids. CDR3 region: CASTRAGPFTDTQYF. CDR3 sequence (DNA): TGCGCCAGCACCAGGGCAGGTCCTTTCACAGATACGCAGTATTTT.

The rearrangement uses TRBV25-1 and TRBJ2-1, with 9 bases lining up with TRBD2. The CDR3 extends over 15 amino acids. V lost 4 bases to trimming and J lost 3 bases; unmatched junction nucleotides: 4. Germline loops: CDR1 MGHDK, CDR2 SYGVNS. Here the CDR3 reads CASSAKREVYNEQFF. CDR3 DNA sequence: TGTGCCAGCAGTGCAAAGCGGGAGGTCTACAATGAGCAGTTCTTC.

CDR3 sequence (DNA): TGCGCCAGCAGCTTTTGGGACAGGCGATACGAGCAGTACGTC. This translates into CASSFWDRRYEQYV. V gene TRBV5-1 combines with J gene TRBJ2-7; 8 nucleotides agree with TRBD1. CDR3 length: 14 amino acids. Germline values: CDR1 SGHRS, CDR2 YFSETQ. With 2 bases clipped from V and 4 bases from J, the junction kept 5 bases outside the gene matches.

The chain's CDR3 is CASSQVWRDGTEAFF. The CDR3 coding sequence is TGTGCCAGCAGCCAAGTCTGGAGGGACGGGACTGAAGCTTTCTTT. This sequence joins TRBV4-2 and TRBJ1-1; the D gene is possibly TRBD1 (5 bases). The CDR3 extends over 15 amino acids. The V end lost 1 base, the J end lost 5 bases, and 14 bases lay between the germline ends. Germline V gives CDR1 LGHNA, CDR2 YNFKEQ.

This rearrangement joins TRBV9 to TRBJ2-6; TRBD2 is a possible D gene (6 bases). The germline CDR1 and CDR2 sequences are SGDLS and YYNGEE. This CDR3 region has 17 residues. Trimming shortened V by 4 bases and J by 4 bases, and 18 bases separated the two germline ends. CDR3 protein: CASSLAEGGYGANVLTF. As DNA, the CDR3 is TGTGCCAGCAGCTTAGCGGAAGGAGGTTACGGGGCCAACGTCCTGACTTTC.

The rearrangement uses TRBV7-9 and TRBJ2-5, with 8 bases identical to TRBD1. The CDR3 consists of 14 residues. With 3 bases clipped from V and 5 bases from J, the junction kept 5 bases outside the gene matches. Germline V gene lookup returns CDR1 SEHNR and CDR2 FQNEAQ (reference sequence). CDR3 sequence: CASSFGQGRETQYF. The CDR3 DNA sequence: TGTGCCAGCAGCTTTGGACAGGGCCGGGAGACCCAGTACTTC. Drawing the rest from reference TRBV7-9 and TRBJ2-5, the complete variable domain is DTGVSQNPRHKITKRGQNVTFRCDPISEHNRLYWYRQTLGQGPEFLTYFQNEAQLEKSRLLSDRFSAERPKGSFSTLEIQRTEQGDSAMYLCASSFGQGRETQYFGPGTRLLVL.

V gene TRBV27 combines with J gene TRBJ2-1, with 7 bases identical to TRBD2. V dropped 5 bases and J dropped 6; count of bases not matched to a gene: 10. There are 15 residues in the CDR3. CDR1 and CDR2 (germline): MNHEY, SMNVEV (reference sequence). CDR3 bases: TGTGCCAGCAGTCTCCTACTAGCGCAGGGCAATGAGCAGTTCTTC. It encodes CASSLLLAQGNEQFF.

The J gene is TRBJ2-2, the V gene TRBV27; D remains ambiguous. V was pared by 5 bases and J by 3 bases, with 10 bases between. The CDR3 is 14 amino acids. Germline V CDR1 and CDR2: MNHEY, SMNVEV (reference sequence). The CDR3 bases are TGTGCCAGCAGTCCCGGTTCGGACACCGGGGAGCTGTTTTTT. As protein: CASSPGSDTGELFF.

This rearrangement joins TRBV7-8 to TRBJ2-7, with 7 bases lining up with TRBD2. Germline CDR1 and CDR2: SGHVS and FQNEAQ. The CDR3 has 15 residues. V shed 2 bases and J 2 bases; nucleotides not matched to a gene: 6. CDR3 in amino acids: CASSLLSSGAYEQYV. The CDR3 region has the DNA TGTGCCAGCAGCTTACTTTCTAGCGGTGCCTACGAGCAGTACGTC.